A single sample is the source of the 13 T cell receptor beta chains below, sequenced in a study of cytomegalovirus exposure and HLA in healthy donors. PCR primers comprised 60 Vbeta and 13 Jbeta primers. The protocol was immunoSEQ multiplex PCR, while the TCRdb copy is restricted to in-frame clones and leaves out a portion. Here the sample spans 100,000 to 150,000 clones, about four fifths being singletons. The sample taken for sequencing was PBMCs. The receptor set was obtained from a woman aged 40 to 49 in good health and CMV-seropositive.

V and J are TRBV6-5 and TRBJ2-7; 10 nucleotides agree with TRBD1. The CDR3 has 15 amino acids. From germline, CDR1 is MNHEY and CDR2 SVGAGI. V was pared by 4 bases and J by 2 bases, with 5 bases of the junction left unmatched. CDR3 nucleotides: TGTGCCAGCAGTTGGGGACAGGGGCGGACCTACGAGCAGTACTTC. Translated: CASSWGQGRTYEQYF.

The chain carries TRBV5-5 and TRBJ1-2; D unresolved. CDR3 size: 15 residues. From germline, CDR1 is SGHKS and CDR2 YYEKEE (reference sequence). V was clipped by 1 base and J by 0 bases, with 10 bases between them. The CDR3 here is CASSLIGGTNYGYTF. The CDR3 region has the DNA TGTGCCAGCAGCTTGATAGGAGGAACTAACTATGGCTACACCTTC.

This clone was counted only a few times. V is TRBV2 and J is TRBJ1-5; the D gene is possibly TRBD1 (6 bases). The CDR3 is 15 amino acids. Germline V CDR1 and CDR2: SNHLY, FYNNEI. V was cut by 4 bases and J by 4 bases, with 14 bases left in between. Here the CDR3 DNA reads TGTGCCAGCAGTGCGAGGGACGGGACAAATCAGCCCCAGCATTTT. Translating gives CASSARDGTNQPQHF.

V is TRBV18 and J is TRBJ2-1; D is undetermined. Trimming took 2 bases from V and 7 from J, leaving 6 bases between them. The CDR3 spans 12 residues. In germline, CDR1 is KGHSH, CDR2 LQKENI. CDR3 DNA sequence: TGTGCCAGCTCACCAGAGAGTAATGAGCAGTTCTTC. This codes for CASSPESNEQFF.

J is TRBJ2-3 and V is TRBV7-9; 8 positions match TRBD2. Germline V gene data show CDR1 as SEHNR and CDR2 as FQNEAQ (reference sequence). CDR3 length: 16 residues. V trimming: 5 bases; J trimming: 5 bases; junction bases outside the gene matches: 12. DNA for the CDR3: TGTGCCAGCAGCCCGGGAGGGAGCGGGAGTCAAGATACGCAGTATTTT. Protein product: CASSPGGSGSQDTQYF.

Written as DNA, the CDR3 is TGCAGCGTTGAAGGCCTTAGCGGGAGGGCCAATGAGCAGTTCTTC. It is translated as CSVEGLSGRANEQFF. This chain connects TRBV29-1 to TRBJ2-1; TRBD2 matches at 11 bases. This CDR3 spans 15 amino acids. Germline values: CDR1 SQVTM, CDR2 ANQGSEA. V shed 1 base, J shed 6 bases, and the junction held 5 bases outside the gene matches.

The chain is built from TRBV5-1 and TRBJ2-3; the D is unclear. Per germline, CDR1 SGHRS and CDR2 YFSETQ. V dropped 4 bases and J dropped 1 base, with 16 bases sitting between them. The CDR3 consists of 16 residues. CDR3 region: CASSIDSALRTDTQYF. The CDR3 DNA reads as TGCGCCAGCAGCATCGACTCGGCCCTCCGCACAGATACGCAGTATTTT.

This chain connects TRBV5-1 to TRBJ2-5; the match to TRBD2 covers 8 bases. The J call is in doubt because the DNA end fits TRBJ2-7 better. This CDR3 region has 16 residues. Germline V gene lookup returns CDR1 SGHRS and CDR2 YFSETQ. DNA for the CDR3: TGCGCCAGCAGCTTGGGTCTAGCGGGTGGAAACTACGAGCAGTACTTC. Its translation is CASSLGLAGGNYEQYF.

This clone was counted between two and nine times. The chain recombines TRBV27 with TRBJ2-7, with TRBD1 identical over 8 bases. The germline V gene encodes CDR1 MNHEY and CDR2 SMNVEV (reference sequence). The length of the CDR3 is 16 residues. V was pared by 6 bases and J by 3 bases, with 13 bases of the junction left unmatched. The chain's CDR3 is CASSHPRAGGIYEQYF. In nucleotides, the CDR3 is TGTGCCAGCAGCCATCCCCGGGCAGGGGGCATCTACGAGCAGTACTTC.

The chain couples TRBV6-5 to TRBJ2-7; 7 nucleotides line up with TRBD1. Germline trimming cut 3 bases from V and 3 bases from J; bases unmatched to any gene: 2. The CDR3 consists of 13 residues. Looked up from germline, CDR1 is MNHEY and CDR2 is SVGAGI. CDR3 loop: CASSYTGDYEQYF. Here the CDR3 DNA reads TGTGCCAGCAGTTATACAGGGGACTACGAGCAGTACTTC.

This clone has just one count. V usage is TRBV19 and J usage is TRBJ1-1, with D tentatively TRBD1 (5 bases). CDR1 and CDR2 (germline): LNHDA, SQIVND (reference sequence). The ends were cut back, 7 bases at V and 0 bases at J, with 12 bases in the middle. This CDR3 comprises 14 residues. The CDR3 DNA follows: TGTGCCAGTATCTCAGGGTGGATGAACACTGAAGCTTTCTTT. It is translated as CASISGWMNTEAFF.

This clone has a handful of counts. J is TRBJ2-3 and V is TRBV7-9; D not resolved. This CDR3 contains 13 residues. CDR1 SEHNR and CDR2 FQNEAQ come from the germline V gene (reference sequence). V was pared by 2 bases and J by 5 bases, with 8 bases between. DNA of the CDR3: TGTGCCAGCAGCTTATTTTCCCTAGATACGCAGTATTTT. Protein product: CASSLFSLDTQYF.

The CDR3 sequence: CASSPRWEVLGPYEQYF. The CDR3, as DNA: TGTGCCAGCAGCCCTCGTTGGGAGGTTTTAGGCCCCTACGAGCAGTACTTC. The rearrangement uses TRBV4-2 and TRBJ2-7; TRBD2 is a possible D gene (6 bases). The CDR3 has 17 amino acids. V was trimmed by 4 bases and J by 2 bases, leaving 21 bases between them. Germline CDR1 is LGHNA and CDR2 is YNFKEQ.